This T cell receptor beta chain is from a study of T-cell memory formation after mild COVID-19. Study summary: The TCR clusters were mostly specific to one donor. The study's findings and limits: Clones that contracted from day 15 to 85 had balanced CD4/CD8; later expanders were CD4+ biased. The pre-infection memory compartment contained some responding clones, suggesting cross-reactive memory joined. Among CD4+ contracting clones, most were CM and EM, and CD8+ ones EMRA.

Each CDR3 protein gets one entry after TCRdb re-called the 5' RACE reads with MiXCR. The sample shows under 250,000 distinct CDR3 sequences, 15% of them seen only once. There are a few counts of this clonotype. What it binds is not known. The germline V gene has CDR1 MGHRA and CDR2 YSYEKL. Trimming at V came to 4 bases and at J to 6 bases, leaving 12 bases not matched to a gene. The CDR3 contains 16 residues. The gene calls are TRBV4-1 and TRBJ2-7, with 10 bases lining up with TRBD2. The source is an adult woman who had mild COVID-19 (a few samples of this study predate the infection). Cell type and time point are not known. Material for sequencing was PBMCs or a T cell subset sorted from them (not recorded which). The CDR3 loop reads CASSRATSGIGFEQYF. In DNA, the CDR3 is TGCGCCAGCAGCCGAGCCACTAGCGGGATAGGTTTCGAGCAGTACTTC.